This T cell receptor beta chain comes out of a study of tumor and adjacent non-tumor tissue in lung cancer. Study at large: The cohort had roughly 12 adenocarcinoma, 2 squamous cell and 1 small cell patients.

V lost 2 bases, J lost 2 bases, and 19 bases lay in between. The CDR3 totals 18 residues. Germline assignment: CDR1 MNHEY and CDR2 SVGEGT. Turning to this clonotype: Because it lacks the conserved phenylalanine or tryptophan at the end, this CDR3 is likely a read error.

TCRbeta libraries were built with three rounds of nested PCR, modified from ARM-PCR. MiXCR, applied by TCRdb to the multiplex PCR reads, yields one record per CDR3 protein. The table shows tens of thousands of distinct CDR3 sequences, with around 65% occurring only once. No cell sorting was done before RNA was extracted from the tissue. This non-tumor lung sample came from over 3 cm beyond the tumor edge. The specimen sequenced was distant non-tumor lung tissue. The chain links TRBV6-2 or TRBV6-3 to TRBJ2-1, with D unresolved. The TCR sequence derives from a woman aged 50 to 65 with non-small cell lung cancer. The CDR3 DNA follows: TGTGCCAGCAGTTACACCCTCGTATGTGGATTTCCCTACAATGAGCAGTTCCTC. Protein sequence: CASSYTLVCGFPYNEQFL.